This entry lists 13 T cell receptor beta chains sequenced from one sample in a study of Ad26.COV2.S vaccination and SARS-CoV-2 variants. Generated by immunoSEQ multiplex PCR, the TCRdb table keeps only in-frame clones and is missing some. The sample carries about 470,000 clones, about 90% recorded once. Described treatment: 19 received Ad26.COV2.S at low or high dose, single or two shots; 5 received placebo; per-sample allocation not given. Following the first vaccine or placebo injection, samples were taken on day 63. The source material was peripheral blood, sampled in a trial of Ad26.COV2.S vaccine versus placebo. The origin of the receptors is a person aged 18-60 years who received the Ad26.COV2.S COVID-19 vaccine or a placebo.

The chain uses TRBV27 and TRBJ2-1, with 10 nucleotides matching TRBD2. The germline CDR1 and CDR2 sequences are MNHEY and SMNVEV (reference sequence). With V trimmed by 3 bases and J by 6 bases, 8 bases remained unmatched. The CDR3 contains 16 residues. The CDR3 region has the DNA TGTGCCAGCAGTTTGTCTAGCGGGGGAAGACTCAATGAGCAGTTCTTC. Encoded protein: CASSLSSGGRLNEQFF.

This sequence joins TRBV27 and TRBJ1-6, with a tentative D call TRBD1 (6 bases). The CDR3 has 15 amino acids. Germline CDR1 is MNHEY and CDR2 is SMNVEV (reference sequence). V lost 0 bases to trimming and J lost 7 bases, with 10 bases between them. The CDR3 nucleotides read TGTGCCAGCAGTTTATCAGGGGGGGGCAATTCACCCCTCCACTTT. Residues: CASSLSGGGNSPLHF.

This clone was counted once. The chain combines TRBV12-5 with TRBJ2-5, with D perhaps given as TRBD1 or TRBD2 (5 bases each). V was trimmed by 6 bases and J by 2 bases, leaving 13 bases between them. Germline lookup yields CDR1 LGHNT and CDR2 FRNRAP. The CDR3 covers 14 residues. The CDR3 nucleotides read TGTGCTAGTGGCCCCGGGACGGTACAAGAGACCCAGTACTTC. Its protein is CASGPGTVQETQYF.

This rearrangement joins TRBV4-1 to TRBJ2-2; tentatively, D is TRBD2 (5 bases). The CDR3 length is 16 residues. The V end was cut by 5 bases, the J end by 1 base, with 14 bases between. The germline CDR1 and CDR2 sequences are MGHRA and YSYEKL. CDR3 sequence: CASSFPASGNTGELFF. The CDR3, as DNA: TGCGCCAGCAGCTTTCCGGCCAGCGGGAACACCGGGGAGCTGTTTTTT.

This rearrangement joins TRBV6-2 or TRBV6-3 to TRBJ1-6; D is perhaps TRBD1 (5 bases). V lost 6 bases, J lost 9 bases, and 21 bases lay in between. The germline V gene encodes CDR1 MNHEY and CDR2 SVGEGT. The CDR3 is made up of 16 amino acids. The CDR3 region is CASSSTGAAFGSPLHF. The CDR3 nucleotides are TGTGCCAGCAGCAGCACCGGGGCCGCTTTTGGTTCACCCCTCCACTTT.

This chain links TRBV5-1 with TRBJ2-7; D ambiguous. The CDR3 loop spans 14 amino acids. CDR1 SGHRS and CDR2 YFSETQ come from the germline V gene. Trimming removed 2 bases from V and 2 bases from J, with 11 bases in between. The DNA of the CDR3 is TGCGCCAGCAGCTTCGCGACGGGCCCCTACGAGCAGTACTTC. It specifies CASSFATGPYEQYF.

V and J are TRBV5-4 and TRBJ2-2, with TRBD1 matching 8 bases. Per germline, CDR1 SGHNT and CDR2 YYREEE (reference sequence). Trimming removed 3 bases from V and 6 bases from J; junction bases left unmatched: 10. This CDR3 region has 16 residues. CDR3 nucleotides: TGTGCCAGCAGCTCCCCAGGGGGCGCTCGGGCCGGGGAGCTGTTTTTT. This translates into CASSSPGGARAGELFF.

The gene calls are TRBV7-8 and TRBJ2-7; D gene ambiguous. The V end was cut by 0 bases, the J end by 1 base, with 10 bases between. CDR3 size: 15 residues. Germline V CDR1 and CDR2: SGHVS, FQNEAQ. In DNA form, the CDR3 reads TGTGCCAGCAGCTTAGCGTCGGCAGCATCCTACGAGCAGTACTTC. The encoded protein is CASSLASAASYEQYF.

The chain joins TRBV25-1 to TRBJ1-2; 7 nucleotides match TRBD1. V shed 6 bases, J shed 6 bases, and the junction held 7 bases outside the gene matches. There are 13 residues in the CDR3. Germline lookup yields CDR1 MGHDK and CDR2 SYGVNS. CDR3 nucleotide sequence: TGTGCCAGCAGGCCCGGAAGGGGGCATGGCTACACCTTC. Protein sequence: CASRPGRGHGYTF.

This clone showed up just once. The V call is TRBV21-1, the J call TRBJ2-7; the table gives TRBD1 as D, unverified against the DNA. TRBV21-1 is termed a pseudogene. This CDR3 region has 16 residues. CDR3 region: CAGTGGSGTRLHEQYF. The CDR3 region has the DNA TGTGCCGGTACAGGGGGCAGCGGGACTAGACTTCACGAGCAGTACTTC.

The V and J genes are TRBV7-2 and TRBJ2-3, with D possibly matching TRBD1 (5 bases). V was trimmed by 5 bases and J by 0 bases, leaving 12 bases between them. The CDR3 has 15 residues. Germline loops: CDR1 SGHTA, CDR2 FQGNSA. The CDR3 protein is CASSPQDASTDTQYF. Here the CDR3 DNA reads TGTGCCAGCAGCCCACAGGACGCTAGCACAGATACGCAGTATTTT.

The genes are TRBV6-2 or TRBV6-3 and TRBJ2-7; no definite D call. CDR3 size: 13 residues. Trimming shortened V by 4 bases and J by 5 bases, and 12 bases separated the two germline ends. From germline, CDR1 is MNHEY and CDR2 SVGEGT. CDR3 protein: CASSLLGIHEQYF. The CDR3 nucleotides read TGTGCCAGCAGTTTATTGGGGATCCACGAGCAGTACTTC.

This CDR3 reads CASSLARGTDTQYF. The CDR3 DNA reads as TGTGCCAGCAGTTTAGCCAGAGGCACAGATACGCAGTATTTT. V is TRBV28 and J is TRBJ2-3; D gene unclear. CDR3 length: 14 residues. V lost 2 bases and J 1 base, leaving 7 bases between the germline ends. Germline lookup yields CDR1 MDHEN and CDR2 SYDVKM.